These T cell receptor beta chains were read from a single sample in a study of T-cell reconstitution after alpha-beta-depleted transplantation in children. TCRdb re-called the PCR reads with MiXCR, one entry per CDR3 protein. This sample carries under 750,000 distinct CDR3 sequences, approximately 22% of them seen once, and the ten largest clones take over 12%. The sequencing here drew on PBMCs, mostly from graft donor cells, taken 360 days after TCRalphabeta/CD19-depleted stem cell transplant. Source of these receptors: a boy less than two years old who had a stem cell transplant for acute myeloid leukemia, so the T cells may come from the graft donor. Each CDR3 is given with its conserved first and last residue. The order of the fields is J gene, D gene, V gene, clone size, CDR3 protein, CDR3 DNA. The D gene is left open where the match is weak. For some rows the clone size is stated as once, few or many, or as a class when expanded; others skip it.

J: TRBJ2-7; D: NA; V: TRBV20-1; size: many; CDR3: CSAKGLHSYEQYF; DNA: TGCAGTGCTAAAGGACTCCATTCCTACGAGCAGTACTTC
J: TRBJ1-1; D: TRBD1; V: TRBV29-1; size: NA; CDR3: CSVEGTGVYTEAFF; DNA: TGCAGCGTTGAGGGGACAGGGGTTTACACTGAAGCTTTCTTT
J: TRBJ1-1; D: TRBD1; V: TRBV7-2; size: NA; CDR3: CASSDRQGASGAFF; DNA: TGTGCCAGCAGCGACCGACAGGGGGCGAGTGGTGCTTTCTTT
J: TRBJ1-2; D: NA; V: TRBV20-1; size: NA; CDR3: CSASSPGNNYGYTF; DNA: TGCAGTGCTAGTTCGCCCGGGAATAACTATGGCTACACCTTC
J: TRBJ2-6; D: TRBD1; V: TRBV5-1; size: many; CDR3: CASTSNATGGLSGANVLTF; DNA: TGCGCCAGCACCTCCAATGCCACAGGGGGACTCTCTGGGGCCAACGTCCTGACTTTC
J: TRBJ2-3; D: NA; V: TRBV27; size: NA; CDR3: CASARLDTQYF; DNA: TGTGCCAGCGCCAGGTTAGATACGCAGTATTTT
J: TRBJ2-5; D: NA; V: TRBV29-1; size: many; CDR3: CSVDGETQYF; DNA: TGCAGCGTTGATGGAGAGACCCAGTACTTC
J: TRBJ1-1; D: NA; V: TRBV7-9; size: many; CDR3: CAWAENTEAFF; DNA: TGTGCTTGGGCCGAAAACACTGAAGCTTTCTTT
J: TRBJ2-7; D: NA; V: TRBV6-1; size: NA; CDR3: CASTEGVKSYEQYF; DNA: TGTGCCAGCACCGAAGGGGTTAAATCCTACGAGCAGTACTTC
J: TRBJ2-3; D: TRBD2; V: TRBV20-1; size: NA; CDR3: CSAPGFGAGSTDTQYF; DNA: TGCAGTGCTCCCGGCTTTGGAGCGGGGAGCACAGATACGCAGTATTTT
J: TRBJ1-1; D: NA; V: TRBV7-6; size: NA; CDR3: CASSPGQMTTEAFF; DNA: TGTGCCAGCAGCCCCGGACAGATGACCACTGAAGCTTTCTTT
J: TRBJ2-5; D: NA; V: TRBV29-1; size: few; CDR3: CSVEIHPQGTQYF; DNA: TGCAGCGTTGAAATCCATCCACAGGGGACCCAGTACTTC
J: TRBJ1-1; D: NA; V: TRBV29-1; size: many; CDR3: CSVGRVGMNTEAFF; DNA: TGCAGCGTTGGGAGGGTAGGGATGAACACTGAAGCTTTCTTT
J: TRBJ2-6; D: TRBD2; V: TRBV20-1; size: few; CDR3: CSAGRLAVTSGANVLTF; DNA: TGCAGTGCTGGCCGACTAGCGGTTACCTCTGGGGCCAACGTCCTGACTTTC
J: TRBJ2-5; D: NA; V: TRBV20-1; size: NA; CDR3: CSAIPLETQYF; DNA: TGCAGTGCTATCCCTTTAGAGACCCAGTACTTC
J: TRBJ2-2; D: NA; V: TRBV2; size: NA; CDR3: CASSDWRENTGELFF; DNA: TGTGCCAGCAGTGATTGGCGGGAAAACACCGGGGAGCTGTTTTTT
J: TRBJ1-2; D: TRBD1; V: TRBV20-1; size: NA; CDR3: CSADLGQDAGYTF; DNA: TGCAGTGCCGACCTCGGACAGGACGCTGGCTACACCTTC
J: TRBJ2-5; D: TRBD1; V: TRBV7-9; size: few; CDR3: CASSRAANRGIETQYF; DNA: TGTGCCAGCAGCCGCGCGGCCAACAGGGGAATAGAGACCCAGTACTTC
J: TRBJ2-2; D: NA; V: TRBV7-2; size: few; CDR3: CASSLAFPNTGELFF; DNA: TGTGCCAGCAGCTTAGCGTTTCCGAACACCGGGGAGCTGTTTTTT
J: TRBJ2-1; D: NA; V: TRBV5-1; size: many; CDR3: CASSFVALKDNEQFF; DNA: TGCGCCAGCAGCTTTGTCGCCTTAAAGGACAATGAGCAGTTCTTC
J: TRBJ2-6; D: NA; V: TRBV4-2; size: NA; CDR3: CASSPGSVFGGANVLTF; DNA: TGTGCCAGCAGCCCAGGGAGCGTTTTTGGTGGGGCCAACGTCCTGACTTTC
J: TRBJ2-1; D: NA; V: TRBV7-9; size: NA; CDR3: CASSVTGNEQFF; DNA: TGTGCCAGCAGCGTTACGGGGAATGAGCAGTTCTTC
J: TRBJ2-7; D: NA; V: TRBV20-1; size: NA; CDR3: CSAPLPQSPYEQYF; DNA: TGCAGTGCCCCTCTACCCCAAAGCCCATACGAGCAGTACTTC
J: TRBJ2-3; D: TRBD1; V: TRBV2; size: NA; CDR3: CASRLQGFPDTQYF; DNA: TGTGCCAGCAGATTACAGGGGTTTCCAGATACGCAGTATTTT